These 8 T cell receptor beta chains were all obtained from the same sample, sequenced in a study of blood T cell repertoires in COVID-19. TCRdb's table, derived via immunoSEQ multiplex PCR, lists solely in-frame clones and lacks some. The data hold about 150,000 clones, with more than 75% observed a single time. The sample consisted of peripheral blood. Receptors were obtained from a man aged 55-75 years with active or convalescent COVID-19.

This clone was counted only a few times. The chain is built from TRBV7-3 and TRBJ2-7; D might be TRBD2 (5 bases). CDR1 and CDR2 (germline): SGHTA, FQGTGA. This CDR3 has 13 amino acids. The V end was cut by 5 bases, the J end by 7 bases, with 15 bases between. The CDR3 loop reads CASSPSREREQYF. The CDR3 region has the DNA TGTGCCAGCAGCCCCTCCCGCGAGCGGGAGCAGTACTTC. Filled out from reference TRBV7-3 and TRBJ2-7, the complete variable domain reads GAGVSQTPSNKVTEKGKYVELRCDPISGHTALYWYRQSLGQGPEFLIYFQGTGAADDSGLPNDRFFAVRPEGSVSTLKIQRTERGDSAVYLCASSPSREREQYFGPGTRLTVT.

The chain carries TRBV7-9 and TRBJ2-5; D uncertain. CDR1 is SEHNR, CDR2 FQNEAQ, per germline (reference sequence). CDR3 length: 15 amino acids. Trimming left V 3 bases short and J 9 bases short, with 20 bases between. CDR3 amino acids: CASSFGSSGGEAQYF. The CDR3 DNA reads TGTGCCAGCAGCTTTGGTTCGTCCGGCGGCGAGGCCCAGTACTTC. Filled out from reference TRBV7-9 and TRBJ2-5, the complete variable domain reads DTGVSQNPRHKITKRGQNVTFRCDPISEHNRLYWYRQTLGQGPEFLTYFQNEAQLEKSRLLSDRFSAERPKGSFSTLEIQRTEQGDSAMYLCASSFGSSGGEAQYFGPGTRLLVL.

The V and J genes are TRBV5-6 and TRBJ1-2; 9 nucleotides line up with TRBD1. V lost 4 bases and J lost 1; bases outside the gene matches: 5. Germline CDR1 SGHDT, CDR2 YYEEEE. The CDR3 sequence is 15 residues long. In nucleotides, the CDR3 is TGTGCCAGCAGCCATTGGGACAGGGTTAACTATGGCTACACCTTC. This translates into CASSHWDRVNYGYTF.

The chain couples TRBV15 to TRBJ2-2; no definite D call. The CDR3 contains 15 residues. Trimming cost V 6 bases and J 6 bases, with 17 bases left between them. Germline V gene lookup returns CDR1 LNHNV and CDR2 YYDKDF (reference sequence). In nucleotides, the CDR3 is TGTGCCACCAGAAGGCGGCAAGTAGGTTCCGGGGAGCTGTTTTTT. Its translation is CATRRRQVGSGELFF. The whole variable domain, filled in from reference TRBV15 and TRBJ2-2, reads DAMVIQNPRYQVTQFGKPVTLSCSQTLNHNVMYWYQQKSSQAPKLLFHYYDKDFNNEADTPDNFQSRRPNTSFCFLDIRSPGLGDTAMYLCATRRRQVGSGELFFGEGSRLTVL.

On this clone itself: Germline and junction disagree at one end, which may indicate a read error. This chain uses TRBV6-6 with TRBJ2-3, with 7 bases aligning to TRBD2. This CDR3 has 15 residues. Germline CDR1 MNHNY, CDR2 SVGAGI (reference sequence). CDR3 sequence: CASSYSAGEVDTQYF. The CDR3 nucleotides are TGTGCCAGCAGTTACTCGGCGGGAGAGGTAGATACACAGTATTTT.

There are a few counts of this clone. The chain recombines TRBV27 with TRBJ1-5; 10 bases line up with TRBD1. With V trimmed by 8 bases and J by 5 bases, 6 bases remained unmatched. The CDR3 is 14 residues long. Germline V gene lookup returns CDR1 MNHEY and CDR2 SMNVEV (reference sequence). CDR3 sequence reads: CASADRGRDQPQHF. Written as DNA, the CDR3 is TGTGCCAGCGCCGACAGGGGGCGGGATCAGCCCCAGCATTTT.

This clone has only a few counts. The chain couples TRBV7-3 to TRBJ1-1; D uncertain. The CDR3 length is 13 residues. Germline assignment: CDR1 SGHTA and CDR2 FQGTGA. The V end was cut by 3 bases, the J end by 5 bases, with 10 bases between. The CDR3 DNA follows: TGTGCCAGCAGCTTCGGGATGGGGACTGAAGCTTTCTTT. This gives the protein CASSFGMGTEAFF.

The rearrangement joins TRBV23-1 to TRBJ2-7, with D possibly matching TRBD1 (6 bases). TRBV23-1 is known as an ORF, though its function is uncertain. V was cut by 11 bases and J by 5 bases, with 25 bases left in between. The CDR3 runs to 15 residues. The CDR3 region has the DNA TGCGCCGGACCAGGGAGAAGCAGGGGAGAGGACGAGCAGTACTTC. This codes for CAGPGRSRGEDEQYF.